This TCR beta chain originates from a study of OX40 agonist ivuxolimab in advanced cancers. Study summary: The dose-escalation cohort was around 83% male, with a mean age of 60 years, ranging about 23 to 90.

V lost 4 bases and J lost 6; bases outside the gene matches: 18. Germline V gene data show CDR1 as SEHNR and CDR2 as FQNEAQ (reference sequence). The CDR3 spans 19 residues. Data came from immunoSEQ multiplex PCR; TCRdb stores just in-frame clones and leaves some out. The sample records some 86,000 clones, approximately 86% being singletons. This clone was recorded once. Its target is not known. Whole-study findings and limits: Nonresponders included some who also had low normalized T-cell clonal expansion. It was not determined which antigens were specifically recognized by the peripheral T cells that had undergone clonal expansion.

The sample consisted of CD4+ or CD8+ T cells sorted from blood, taken in a trial of the OX40 agonist ivuxolimab. This sequence originates from an adult with an advanced solid tumor such as melanoma, head and neck, liver or kidney cancer. The chain links TRBV7-9 to TRBJ2-1; 10 nucleotides line up with TRBD1. The CDR3: CASSSPGQGLAGIPNEQFF. The CDR3 DNA reads TGTGCCAGCAGCTCCCCGGGACAGGGGTTAGCCGGGATTCCCAATGAGCAGTTCTTC.